This note documents a single TCR beta chain sequence. The antigen is unknown. The sample comes from a study of T cell repertoires in cytomegalovirus infection. Regarding the study as a whole: Accumulated public TCR beta family frequency recognized individuals carrying CMV together with the relevant HLA. Ex vivo responses were dominated by HLA-C-restricted CMV-specific TCR beta clonotypes.

Using its own MiXCR run on the reads, TCRdb lists one record per CDR3 protein. The repertoire holds around 800,000 distinct CDR3 sequences, about 30% seen once, with 9.5% to 15% in the top ten. Germline V CDR1 and CDR2: MNHEY, SMNVEV (reference sequence). The CDR3 is 17 residues long. The V and J ends lost 2 bases and 9 bases respectively, with 20 bases between them. This TCR came from a human donor in good health (CMV status not recorded). Some clones in this sample may be carry-over from other donors' samples. The chain recombines TRBV27 with TRBJ1-6; D unresolved. This material consisted of cultured CD8+ T cells from PBMCs, taken from culture after CMV antigen stimulation. CDR3 DNA: TGTGCCAGCAGTTTAAGTTTAGGGCAGGCGTTGATTTCACCCCTCCACTTT. Encoded protein: CASSLSLGQALISPLHF.